The 18 T cell receptor beta chains below come from one sample, sequenced in a study of shared clonotypes between healthy human individuals. TCRdb keeps only in-frame clones here, not all; method: immunoSEQ multiplex PCR. Of some 1,400,000 clones listed, more than 95% were seen once; the top ten hold approximately 1%. Sample: naive CD4+ T cells sorted from blood. Subset given: CD45RA+ positively selected. These receptors were obtained from a man aged 30 to 45 in good health.

The genes are TRBV12-1 and TRBJ2-3; TRBD2 is the table's D call, not checked against the DNA. TRBV12-1 is shown as a pseudogene. The CDR3 runs to 24 residues. This chain's CDR3 is CASSFFFGIWGLAGKRGGTDTQYF. Written as DNA, the CDR3 is TGTGCCAGCAGCTTTTTCTTTGGCATCTGGGGACTAGCGGGAAAACGGGGTGGCACAGATACGCAGTATTTT.

V and J are TRBV4-2 and TRBJ2-3, with 12 bases lining up with TRBD2. In germline, CDR1 is LGHNA, CDR2 YNFKEQ. V lost 0 bases, J lost 1 base, and 8 bases stayed unmatched. This CDR3 has 19 amino acids. In nucleotides, the CDR3 is TGTGCCAGCAGCCAAGAGCCTAGCGGGAGGGGGGGAGGCACAGATACGCAGTATTTT. This sequence encodes CASSQEPSGRGGGTDTQYF.

This chain joins TRBV7-2 and TRBJ1-1; unclear D gene. The CDR3 contains 14 residues. Per the germline V gene, CDR1 is SGHTA and CDR2 is FQGNSA. Trimming pared 4 bases from V and 1 base from J, leaving 10 bases between. This CDR3 reads CASSSSPWNTEAFF. DNA for the CDR3: TGTGCCAGCAGCTCCTCCCCTTGGAACACTGAAGCTTTCTTT. Filled out from reference TRBV7-2 and TRBJ1-1, the complete variable domain reads GAGVSQSPSNKVTEKGKDVELRCDPISGHTALYWYRQSLGQGLEFLIYFQGNSAPDKSGLPSDRFSAERTGGSVSTLTIQRTQQEDSAVYLCASSSSPWNTEAFFGQGTRLTVV.

This rearrangement joins TRBV6-6 to TRBJ2-1; TRBD2 matches 7 bases. Germline CDR1 MNHNY, CDR2 SVGAGI (reference sequence). V trimming: 5 bases; J trimming: 2 bases; junction bases outside the gene matches: 6. The CDR3 length is 15 residues. The CDR3 DNA follows: TGTGCCAGCAGTAAAACTAGCGCCGCCTACAATGAGCAGTTCTTC. Translation gives CASSKTSAAYNEQFF.

This chain connects TRBV2 to TRBJ1-3; D possibly corresponds to TRBD1 (5 bases). Trimming took off 3 bases at V and 4 bases at J, with 10 bases between the two ends. Germline V gene sequence: CDR1 SNHLY, CDR2 FYNNEI. The CDR3 runs 14 residues. DNA of the CDR3: TGTGCCAGCAGTGATGAGGGGAGCGGAAACACCATATATTTT. Residues: CASSDEGSGNTIYF.

Only one count was recorded for this clone. The chain couples TRBV6-6 to TRBJ2-7; D is possibly TRBD2 (7 bases). This CDR3 contains 13 residues. Germline V CDR1 and CDR2: MNHNY, SVGAGI (reference sequence). V was cut by 7 bases and J by 5 bases, with 15 bases left in between. The CDR3 sequence is CASKEGGLDEQYF. The CDR3 nucleotides are TGTGCCAGCAAGGAGGGGGGGCTGGACGAGCAGTACTTC.

The V call is TRBV6-6, the J call TRBJ1-2; D unclear. Germline CDR1 is MNHNY and CDR2 is SVGAGI (reference sequence). The V and J ends lost 6 bases and 1 base respectively, with 15 bases between them. The CDR3 is 15 amino acids. DNA of the CDR3: TGTGCCAGCAGCAACCCTGTGGGGATTAACTATGGCTACACCTTC. Its translation is CASSNPVGINYGYTF.

CDR3 amino acids: CASSRTLAGGPNEQFF. The CDR3 DNA reads TGCGCCAGCAGCCGCACGTTGGCGGGAGGGCCTAATGAGCAGTTCTTC. V usage is TRBV4-3 and J usage is TRBJ2-1; 9 positions match TRBD2. The V gene end was trimmed by 4 bases and the J gene end by 7 bases; junction bases not matched to a gene: 11. This CDR3 spans 16 amino acids. Germline CDR1 reads LGHNA; CDR2 reads YSLEER.

This clone has a single count. V and J are TRBV28 and TRBJ1-5, with TRBD1 identical over 10 bases. The CDR3 covers 14 residues. CDR1 is MDHEN and CDR2 is SYDVKM in the germline V gene. Germline trimming cut 7 bases from V and 5 bases from J; bases unmatched to any gene: 5. As DNA, the CDR3 is TGTGCCAGCAAAGGGACAGGGGTAGATCAGCCCCAGCATTTT. Its translation is CASKGTGVDQPQHF.

The chain couples TRBV5-1 to TRBJ2-1, with a tentative D call TRBD1 (5 bases). The CDR3 totals 16 residues. Trimming took 3 bases from V and 4 from J, leaving 17 bases between them. Germline V lookup: CDR1 SGHRS, CDR2 YFSETQ. This CDR3 reads CASSSTWSQGYNEQFF. The CDR3 DNA sequence: TGCGCCAGCAGCTCCACGTGGAGCCAGGGTTACAATGAGCAGTTCTTC. Variable domain in full (rest from reference TRBV5-1 and TRBJ2-1): KAGVTQTPRYLIKTRGQQVTLSCSPISGHRSVSWYQQTPGQGLQFLFEYFSETQRNKGNFPGRFSGRQFSNSRSEMNVSTLELGDSALYLCASSSTWSQGYNEQFFGPGTRLTVL.

The rearrangement uses TRBV29-1 and TRBJ2-5, with D possibly TRBD2 on 5 matching bases. The CDR3 has 13 residues. V gave up 7 bases and J gave up 5 bases, with 17 bases separating them. CDR1 is SQVTM, CDR2 ANQGSEA, per germline. CDR3 residues: CSGVGPGSETQYF. In nucleotides, the CDR3 is TGCAGCGGAGTTGGCCCGGGATCGGAGACCCAGTACTTC.

Note on this clone: Different DNA sequences within this sample yield the same CDR3. This CDR3 reads CASSLVRVQETQYF. In nucleotides, the CDR3 is TGCGCCAGCAGCTTGGTCAGGGTCCAAGAGACCCAGTACTTC. The chain couples TRBV5-1 to TRBJ2-5, with D possibly being TRBD1 (5 bases). The length of the CDR3 is 14 residues. V was trimmed by 0 bases and J by 1 base, leaving 7 bases between them. Germline CDR1 reads SGHRS; CDR2 reads YFSETQ.

The V gene is TRBV5-4, the J gene TRBJ2-7; a weak D match, TRBD2 (6 bases). The CDR3 runs 16 residues. Germline CDR1 reads SGHNT; CDR2 reads YYREEE (reference sequence). V dropped 0 bases and J dropped 2 bases, with 15 bases sitting between them. In DNA form, the CDR3 reads TGTGCCAGCAGCTTGGATTCCGGGGGTGTTGCCTACGAGCAGTACTTC. Its translation: CASSLDSGGVAYEQYF.

A note on this clone: At the DNA level, this CDR3 is encoded by other sequences in the same sample as well. This chain connects TRBV5-1 to TRBJ2-1; D assignment may be TRBD1 or TRBD2 (5 bases each). CDR1 and CDR2 from the germline V gene are SGHRS and YFSETQ. V lost 0 bases to trimming and J lost 1 base, with 8 bases between them. The CDR3 has 15 amino acids. Written as DNA, the CDR3 is TGCGCCAGCAGCTTGGGTGGGGGATCCTACAATGAGCAGTTCTTC. Its translation: CASSLGGGSYNEQFF.

This clone was counted a single time. The chain carries TRBV25-1 and TRBJ2-1; no clear D. The CDR3 contains 14 residues. Germline-derived CDR1 and CDR2 are MGHDK and SYGVNS. Trimming stripped 1 base from V and 9 bases from J, with 13 bases between. The CDR3 sequence is CASSELGIPSEQFF. The CDR3 DNA is TGTGCCAGCAGTGAATTGGGGATCCCGAGTGAGCAGTTCTTC.

The chain is built from TRBV5-6 and TRBJ2-1; D unresolved. Germline lookup yields CDR1 SGHDT and CDR2 YYEEEE. This CDR3 has 13 residues. V gave up 4 bases and J gave up 7 bases, with 12 bases separating them. CDR3 amino acids: CASSRVRVNEQFF. Written as DNA, the CDR3 is TGTGCCAGCAGCAGGGTTCGGGTAAATGAGCAGTTCTTC.

This chain joins TRBV6-5 and TRBJ1-2; D may be TRBD1 (5 bases). The CDR3 is 15 residues long. Germline CDR1 and CDR2: MNHEY and SVGAGI. Trimming removed 11 bases at V and 0 bases at J, with 19 bases between. The CDR3 reads CAAKRGPSANYGYTF. CDR3 DNA: TGTGCCGCAAAGCGGGGACCCTCTGCTAACTATGGCTACACCTTC.

The chain employs TRBV2 and TRBJ2-7; tentatively, D is TRBD1 (6 bases). Germline assignment: CDR1 SNHLY and CDR2 FYNNEI. Trimming removed 4 bases from V and 3 bases from J, with 7 bases in between. The CDR3 has 12 amino acids. The DNA for the CDR3 is TGTGCCAGCAGTGGGACAGACTACGAGCAGTACTTC. This gives the protein CASSGTDYEQYF.